A single sample gave rise to the 26 T cell receptor beta chains below, sequenced in a study of cytomegalovirus exposure and HLA in healthy donors. PCR primers comprised 60 Vbeta and 13 Jbeta primers. Profiled with immunoSEQ multiplex PCR; TCRdb holds only in-frame clones, not every one. The table records about 160,000 clones, roughly 84% of them present only once. What was sequenced was PBMCs. The receptors derive from a man aged 18 to 29 in good health and CMV-seropositive.

The chain carries TRBV5-1 and TRBJ2-3; 12 nucleotides match TRBD2. From germline, CDR1 is SGHRS and CDR2 YFSETQ. The CDR3 totals 15 residues. V dropped 1 base and J dropped 12; count of bases not matched to a gene: 9. The chain's CDR3 is CASSLSLAGGGLQYF. For the CDR3, the DNA is TGCGCCAGCAGCTTGTCACTAGCGGGGGGTGGTCTACAGTATTTT.

This clone was counted between two and nine times. The chain couples TRBV5-1 to TRBJ1-1; TRBD1 matches 8 bases. The germline V gene encodes CDR1 SGHRS and CDR2 YFSETQ. The CDR3 sequence is 15 residues long. The J segment lost 8 bases and the V segment lost 4 bases, leaving 13 bases of the junction unmatched. Here the CDR3 DNA reads TGCGCCAGCAGCGCAGGATACTCGGGGGACAGGGAAGCTTTCTTT. The encoded protein is CASSAGYSGDREAFF.

The J gene is TRBJ1-1, the V gene TRBV10-3, with D possibly TRBD1 on 6 matching bases. The CDR3 has 12 residues. The germline V gene has CDR1 ENHRY and CDR2 SYGVKD. Trimming removed 3 bases from V and 10 bases from J, with 12 bases in between. CDR3 DNA sequence: TGTGCCATCAGTGACCCCGGCAGGGGAGCTTTCTTT. Its translation: CAISDPGRGAFF.

This clone was counted a few times. The rearrangement links TRBV27 to TRBJ1-5; D remains unclear. Germline CDR1 MNHEY, CDR2 SMNVEV (reference sequence). The V end lost 6 bases, the J end lost 0 bases, and 6 bases lay between the germline ends. This CDR3 is built from 13 residues. Here the CDR3 DNA reads TGTGCCAGCAGCCGGGTTAGCAATCAGCCCCAGCATTTT. Translation: CASSRVSNQPQHF.

V and J are TRBV5-1 and TRBJ2-5; perhaps TRBD2 as D (5 bases). V dropped 1 base and J dropped 4 bases, with 11 bases sitting between them. Germline CDR1 reads SGHRS; CDR2 reads YFSETQ. The CDR3 has 14 residues. CDR3 DNA: TGCGCCAGCAGCTTGTACACTAGTGCAGAGACCCAGTACTTC. Protein: CASSLYTSAETQYF.

This sequence joins TRBV16 and TRBJ2-6, with D perhaps TRBD2 (6 bases). V was pared by 9 bases and J by 2 bases, with 14 bases between. The CDR3 totals 15 residues. Germline CDR1 reads KGHSY; CDR2 reads FQNENV. CDR3 nucleotide sequence: TGTGCCAGTCAACGATCGGGGGCTGGGGCCAACGTCCTGACTTTC. Translated: CASQRSGAGANVLTF.

The V gene is TRBV27, the J gene TRBJ2-1; 9 bases align to TRBD2. CDR1 MNHEY and CDR2 SMNVEV come from the germline V gene (reference sequence). V trimming: 6 bases; J trimming: 4 bases; junction bases outside the gene matches: 4. The CDR3 contains 14 residues. This CDR3 is CASRRLAEYNEQFF. The CDR3, as DNA: TGTGCCAGCAGGAGACTAGCGGAGTACAATGAGCAGTTCTTC.

This clone was seen once. The chain carries TRBV6-1 and TRBJ2-2; the match to TRBD1 covers 8 bases. The CDR3 contains 15 residues. CDR1 and CDR2 from the germline V gene are MNHNS and SASEGT. The V gene end was trimmed by 6 bases and the J gene end by 2 bases; junction bases not matched to a gene: 5. The CDR3 sequence: CASRDRDLNTGELFF. Here the CDR3 DNA reads TGTGCCAGCAGGGACAGGGACTTAAACACCGGGGAGCTGTTTTTT.

The J gene is TRBJ1-3, the V gene TRBV5-1; D may be TRBD1 (6 bases). Deletions cut 0 bases from V and 3 bases from J, with 7 bases between. The CDR3 totals 14 residues. Germline V gives CDR1 SGHRS, CDR2 YFSETQ. The CDR3 spells CASSLEGVGNTIYF. The CDR3 region has the DNA TGCGCCAGCAGCTTGGAGGGGGTTGGAAACACCATATATTTT. Full variable domain (rest looked up from reference TRBV5-1 and TRBJ1-3): KAGVTQTPRYLIKTRGQQVTLSCSPISGHRSVSWYQQTPGQGLQFLFEYFSETQRNKGNFPGRFSGRQFSNSRSEMNVSTLELGDSALYLCASSLEGVGNTIYFGEGSWLTVV.

The sample holds one count of this clone. Within the sample, other DNA sequences also encode this same CDR3. The V gene is TRBV7-3, the J gene TRBJ2-6; D perhaps matches TRBD2 (6 bases). From germline, CDR1 is SGHTA and CDR2 FQGTGA. V shed 10 bases and J shed 0 bases, with 16 bases lying between them. The CDR3 is 16 residues long. The CDR3 region is CATTPVGGSGANVLTF. The DNA of the CDR3 is TGTGCCACCACACCGGTGGGGGGCTCTGGGGCCAACGTCCTGACTTTC.

This chain uses TRBV9 with TRBJ2-3; D not certain. The CDR3 is 16 residues long. V lost 0 bases to trimming and J lost 0 bases, with 11 bases between them. The germline gives CDR1 SGDLS, CDR2 YYNGEE. Here the CDR3 reads CASSVEGGFSTDTQYF. The DNA for the CDR3 is TGTGCCAGCAGCGTAGAAGGCGGATTCAGCACAGATACGCAGTATTTT.

V usage is TRBV5-5 and J usage is TRBJ2-7; 7 nucleotides match TRBD1. The CDR3 contains 16 residues. The V gene's germline CDR1 is SGHKS and CDR2 YYEKEE (reference sequence). With V trimmed by 4 bases and J by 1 base, 11 bases remained unmatched. The CDR3 reads CASSLRDRAKSYEQYF. The CDR3 coding sequence is TGTGCCAGCAGCCTCCGCGACAGGGCGAAGTCCTACGAGCAGTACTTC.

This chain connects TRBV19 to TRBJ2-1, with D possibly matching TRBD2 (7 bases). Germline V gene data show CDR1 as LNHDA and CDR2 as SQIVND (reference sequence). CDR3 length: 15 residues. V was shortened by 6 bases and J by 9 bases, with 21 bases between the two germline ends. CDR3 sequence (DNA): TGTGCCAGTAGCAAAGGGGCGGGGGCGTCGATTGAGCAGTTCTTC. Translation: CASSKGAGASIEQFF. The full variable domain, completed using reference TRBV19 and TRBJ2-1, is DGGITQSPKYLFRKEGQNVTLSCEQNLNHDAMYWYRQDPGQGLRLIYYSQIVNDFQKGDIAEGYSVSREKKESFPLTVTSAQKNPTAFYLCASSKGAGASIEQFFGPGTRLTVL.

The V gene is TRBV4-3, the J gene TRBJ2-7; 10 nucleotides align to TRBD2. The CDR3 extends over 16 amino acids. With 4 bases clipped from V and 5 bases from J, the junction kept 11 bases outside the gene matches. CDR1 is LGHNA and CDR2 is YSLEER in the germline V gene. The CDR3 sequence: CASSPTLAGESNEQYF. In nucleotides, the CDR3 is TGCGCCAGCAGCCCGACGCTAGCGGGGGAAAGTAACGAGCAGTACTTC.

This clone occurred once. The chain employs TRBV7-2 and TRBJ1-3, with a possible D match to TRBD1 (5 bases). The germline CDR1 and CDR2 sequences are SGHTA and FQGNSA. The V end lost 2 bases, the J end lost 1 base, and 9 bases lay between the germline ends. The CDR3 covers 15 residues. DNA for the CDR3: TGTGCCAGCAGCTTATTCGCAGGGTCTGGAAACACCATATATTTT. This sequence encodes CASSLFAGSGNTIYF.

CDR3 region: CASVGTSGGAEQYF. Written as DNA, the CDR3 is TGTGCTAGTGTCGGGACTAGCGGGGGGGCCGAGCAGTACTTC. This chain connects TRBV12-5 to TRBJ2-7; 16 positions agree with TRBD2. Trimming took 7 bases from V and 6 from J; bases not matched to a gene: 3. From germline, CDR1 is LGHNT and CDR2 FRNRAP. The CDR3 contains 14 residues.

V usage is TRBV13 and J usage is TRBJ2-7; D not certain. CDR1 and CDR2 from the germline V gene are PRHDT and FYEKMQ (reference sequence). The V end was cut by 5 bases, the J end by 1 base, with 12 bases between. The CDR3 contains 14 residues. The CDR3 spells CASSLTAVSYEQYF. In DNA, the CDR3 is TGTGCCAGCAGCCTAACGGCGGTTTCCTACGAGCAGTACTTC.

V is TRBV7-8 and J is TRBJ1-5; D is ambiguous. The CDR3 sequence is 13 residues long. The germline V and J ends were trimmed by 3 bases and 5 bases, with 8 bases remaining between them. From germline, CDR1 is SGHVS and CDR2 FQNEAQ. CDR3 residues: CASSLVADQPQHF. Written as DNA, the CDR3 is TGTGCCAGCAGCTTGGTGGCGGATCAGCCCCAGCATTTT.

The genes are TRBV27 and TRBJ2-5, with D possibly TRBD1 on 5 matching bases. Trimming stripped 2 bases from V and 1 base from J, with 11 bases between. This CDR3 is 15 amino acids long. CDR1 MNHEY and CDR2 SMNVEV come from the germline V gene (reference sequence). In nucleotides, the CDR3 is TGTGCCAGCAGTTTAGACAGCAAGCGCCAAGAGACCCAGTACTTC. This translates into CASSLDSKRQETQYF.

The chain employs TRBV13 and TRBJ1-5, with 11 bases matching TRBD1. The CDR3 has 18 amino acids. V was pared by 5 bases and J by 0 bases, with 9 bases of the junction left unmatched. The germline V gene encodes CDR1 PRHDT and CDR2 FYEKMQ (reference sequence). DNA of the CDR3: TGTGCCAGCAGCAAACGGACAGGGGGCCCCGATAGCAATCAGCCCCAGCATTTT. This sequence encodes CASSKRTGGPDSNQPQHF.

Only a few counts were recorded for this clone. The chain links TRBV30 to TRBJ2-2; 8 bases map to TRBD1. Germline V gene lookup returns CDR1 GTSNPN and CDR2 SVGIG (reference sequence). The CDR3 runs to 14 residues. Germline trimming cut 5 bases from V and 4 bases from J; bases unmatched to any gene: 6. CDR3: CAWAVTGGTGELFF. In DNA form, the CDR3 reads TGTGCCTGGGCAGTTACAGGGGGCACCGGGGAGCTGTTTTTT.

This chain links TRBV19 with TRBJ2-7; 7 bases fit TRBD1. The junction had 6 bases not matched to a gene; V was cut back by 1 base and J by 3 bases. The CDR3 is made up of 15 amino acids. Germline CDR1 and CDR2: LNHDA and SQIVND (reference sequence). The CDR3 spells CASSIAPGGNYEQYF. The CDR3, as DNA: TGTGCCAGTAGTATAGCCCCAGGGGGAAACTACGAGCAGTACTTC.

The chain recombines TRBV19 with TRBJ2-7; a weak D match, TRBD2 (5 bases). Between the trimmed V and J ends, which lost 9 bases and 5 bases, there was a span of 17 bases. The CDR3 runs to 13 residues. CDR1 and CDR2 from the germline V gene are LNHDA and SQIVND (reference sequence). CDR3 in amino acids: CARKEVPPHEQYF. In DNA form, the CDR3 reads TGTGCCAGAAAGGAGGTCCCACCCCACGAGCAGTACTTC.

The V and J genes are TRBV7-2 and TRBJ2-5; 10 nucleotides match TRBD1. Germline CDR1 is SGHTA and CDR2 is FQGNSA. Losses at the gene ends were 5 bases for V and 0 bases for J; bases not matched to a gene: 6. The CDR3 totals 16 residues. In DNA form, the CDR3 reads TGTGCCAGCAGCCCTTGGACAGGGGGGTACCAAGAGACCCAGTACTTC. It codes for CASSPWTGGYQETQYF. Supplemented by reference TRBV7-2 and TRBJ2-5, the full variable domain reads GAGVSQSPSNKVTEKGKDVELRCDPISGHTALYWYRQSLGQGLEFLIYFQGNSAPDKSGLPSDRFSAERTGGSVSTLTIQRTQQEDSAVYLCASSPWTGGYQETQYFGPGTRLLVL.

This clone was seen only once. The J gene is TRBJ2-5, the V gene TRBV27; D gene uncertain. Germline V CDR1 and CDR2: MNHEY, SMNVEV (reference sequence). The V end was cut by 2 bases, the J end by 1 base, with 14 bases between. The CDR3 runs 16 residues. CDR3 residues: CASSLIVEAGQETQYF. The DNA for the CDR3 is TGTGCCAGCAGTTTAATCGTTGAGGCTGGCCAAGAGACCCAGTACTTC.

This clone was counted only a few times. The V and J genes are TRBV4-2 and TRBJ2-7; 12 positions match TRBD1. The CDR3 consists of 16 residues. CDR1 and CDR2 (germline): LGHNA, YNFKEQ. V was pared by 0 bases and J by 3 bases, with 3 bases of the junction left unmatched. In DNA form, the CDR3 reads TGTGCCAGCAGCCAAGATGGGACAGGGGGCTACTACGAGCAGTACTTC. As protein: CASSQDGTGGYYEQYF.